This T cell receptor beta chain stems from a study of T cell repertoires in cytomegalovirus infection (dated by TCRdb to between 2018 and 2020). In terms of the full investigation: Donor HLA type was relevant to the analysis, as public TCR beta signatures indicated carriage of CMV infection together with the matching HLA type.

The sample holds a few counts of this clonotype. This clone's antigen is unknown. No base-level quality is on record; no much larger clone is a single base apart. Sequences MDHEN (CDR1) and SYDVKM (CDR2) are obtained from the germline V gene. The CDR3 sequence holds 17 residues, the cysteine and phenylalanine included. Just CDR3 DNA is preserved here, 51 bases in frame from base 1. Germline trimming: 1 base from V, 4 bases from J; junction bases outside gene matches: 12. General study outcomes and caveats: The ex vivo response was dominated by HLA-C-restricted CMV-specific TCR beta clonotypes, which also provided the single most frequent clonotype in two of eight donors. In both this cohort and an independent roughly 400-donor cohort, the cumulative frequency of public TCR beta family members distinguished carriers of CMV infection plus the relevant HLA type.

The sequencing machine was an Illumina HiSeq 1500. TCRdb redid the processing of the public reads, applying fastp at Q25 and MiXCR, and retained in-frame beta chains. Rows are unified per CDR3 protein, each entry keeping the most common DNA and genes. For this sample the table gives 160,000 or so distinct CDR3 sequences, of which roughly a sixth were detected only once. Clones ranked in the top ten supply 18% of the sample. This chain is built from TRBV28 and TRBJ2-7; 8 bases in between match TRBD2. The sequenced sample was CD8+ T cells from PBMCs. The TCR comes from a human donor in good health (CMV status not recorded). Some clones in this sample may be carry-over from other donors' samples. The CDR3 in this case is CASSLYSSGGRYYEQYF. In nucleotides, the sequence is TGTGCCAGCAGTTTATACTCTTCGGGCGGGAGGTATTACGAGCAGTACTTC.